Detailed here is one TCR beta chain. What it binds is unknown. The entry originates in a study of cytomegalovirus exposure and HLA in healthy donors. Whole-study context: Among roughly 180 million T cells, an earlier analysis found 90 million to 130 million unique TCR beta sequences. Study conclusions and caveats: Researchers had no immune exposure information except CMV serostatus available. DRB1 showed the most TCR associations and HLA-C the fewest in a later analysis, as rates varied by HLA locus.

13 Jbeta primers and 60 Vbeta primers were used for the PCR. Sequencing was performed with immunoSEQ multiplex PCR; in TCRdb, only in-frame clones are kept and a portion is missing. Among 150,000 to 200,000 clones listed, 80% to 90% were seen once. Sequencing was performed on PBMCs. This clonotype was sampled from a man younger than 35 in good health and CMV-seropositive.

This CDR3 is CASSEGQRQETQYF. The CDR3 bases are TGTGCCAGCAGTGAGGGACAGAGACAAGAGACCCAGTACTTC. The chain joins TRBV2 to TRBJ2-5; 7 bases align to TRBD1. CDR1 is SNHLY and CDR2 is FYNNEI in the germline V gene. V shed 3 bases and J 2 bases; nucleotides not matched to a gene: 3. There are 14 residues in the CDR3.